The clone carrying this T cell receptor beta chain came up a few times. The antigen remains unidentified. This entry belongs to a study of blood T cells in healthy people across ages. Study-level points and caveats: Bulk PBMC profiling left naive and antigen-experienced comparisons inconclusive. Significant beta diversity loss was already apparent by age approximately 40, declining roughly linearly.

Next came a second PCR, run for about 7 to 12 cycles, which used a sample-barcoded 5' primer along with a J-beta primer mix. Researchers report that a template-switch adaptor with 12 random nucleotides tagged each cDNA molecule. From the 5' RACE reads, TCRdb called clonotypes with MiXCR, one entry per CDR3 protein. Among roughly 800,000 distinct CDR3 sequences listed, about 53% were seen once. Sample: blood. The clonotype comes from an elderly man in good health.

The CDR3: CASRAEGQGYNEQFF. CDR3 DNA: TGTGCCAGCAGGGCCGAGGGACAGGGCTACAATGAGCAGTTCTTC. The chain carries TRBV6-5 and TRBJ2-1, with 9 bases fitting TRBD1. With V trimmed by 6 bases and J by 3 bases, 6 bases remained unmatched. The CDR3 is made up of 15 amino acids. The germline CDR1 and CDR2 sequences are MNHEY and SVGAGI.